The 9 T cell receptor beta chains in this list originate from one sample, sequenced in a study of tumor-infiltrating lymphocytes in localized non-small cell lung cancer (dated by TCRdb to 2020 to 2023). The library was produced with the immunoSEQ multiplex PCR assay. The table comes from immuneACCESS by way of TCRdb, which keeps in-frame sequences with V and J called. Part of the clones is missing from these tables; in studies checked, under half for an unresolved V gene and the rest for unknown reasons. This sample gives about 13,000 clones in total; roughly 80% of them show up just once. Together, the top ten hold around 15% of the sample. Sequencing input: uninvolved lung tissue not adjacent to the tumor. The receptors stem from a human donor with non-small cell lung cancer.

This chain links TRBV13 with TRBJ2-5; D is unclear. V lost 0 bases and J lost 0, with 2 bases in between. CDR1 is PRHDT, CDR2 FYEKMQ, per germline (reference sequence). The CDR3 extends over 13 amino acids. In nucleotides, the CDR3 is TGTGCCAGCAGCTTAGGGAACCAAGAGACCCAGTACTTC. Its protein product is CASSLGNQETQYF.

This rearrangement joins TRBV20-1 to TRBJ1-5; no definite D call. There are 11 residues in the CDR3. Germline CDR1 is DFQATT and CDR2 is SNEGSKA (reference sequence). The ends were cut back, 1 base at V and 7 bases at J, with 5 bases in the middle. CDR3 loop: CSARVGQPQHF. The CDR3 nucleotides are TGCAGTGCTAGAGTTGGGCAGCCCCAGCATTTT.

This clone was seen a few times. The gene calls are TRBV27 and TRBJ2-7; 10 nucleotides line up with TRBD1. Germline loops: CDR1 MNHEY, CDR2 SMNVEV (reference sequence). The CDR3 is made up of 16 amino acids. V lost 4 bases and J lost 2; bases outside the gene matches: 8. The CDR3 nucleotides are TGTGCCAGCAGTTCAGCGGGGACAGGGGAGCCCTACGAGCAGTACTTC. Translating it yields CASSSAGTGEPYEQYF.

This chain uses TRBV19 with TRBJ2-1; D might be TRBD1 or TRBD2, each matching 5 bases. V lost 3 bases and J lost 8, with 14 bases in between. The CDR3 runs to 14 residues. Per germline, CDR1 LNHDA and CDR2 SQIVND (reference sequence). CDR3 nucleotide sequence: TGTGCCAGTAGTATGGGGGAAGGGTTCGATGAGCAGTTCTTC. Its translation is CASSMGEGFDEQFF.

V gene TRBV7-9 combines with J gene TRBJ2-7, with D perhaps given as TRBD1 or TRBD2 (5 bases each). The CDR3 contains 14 residues. V lost 6 bases to trimming and J lost 7 bases, with 19 bases between them. Germline loops: CDR1 SEHNR, CDR2 FQNEAQ (reference sequence). As DNA, the CDR3 is TGTGCCAGCAGACCCCAGGGCCGGACGGGGGAGCAGTACTTC. It codes for CASRPQGRTGEQYF. The variable domain in full, completed from reference TRBV7-9 and TRBJ2-7, reads DTGVSQNPRHKITKRGQNVTFRCDPISEHNRLYWYRQTLGQGPEFLTYFQNEAQLEKSRLLSDRFSAERPKGSFSTLEIQRTEQGDSAMYLCASRPQGRTGEQYFGPGTRLTVT.

This sequence joins TRBV6-5 and TRBJ2-1; no firm D call. CDR1 and CDR2 (germline): MNHEY, SVGAGI. There are 15 residues in the CDR3. The V end was cut by 0 bases, the J end by 5 bases, with 11 bases between. CDR3 DNA: TGTGCCAGCAGTTACTCGGGTAGCTACGACAATGAGCAGTTCTTC. As protein: CASSYSGSYDNEQFF.

V usage is TRBV30 and J usage is TRBJ2-3; D remains ambiguous. V was clipped by 0 bases and J by 1 base, with 14 bases between them. From germline, CDR1 is GTSNPN and CDR2 SVGIG (reference sequence). The CDR3 is made up of 16 amino acids. The CDR3 spells CAWSVVAEPGTDTQYF. The CDR3 bases are TGTGCCTGGAGTGTAGTAGCTGAACCTGGCACAGATACGCAGTATTTT.

The chain links TRBV28 to TRBJ1-1, with D unclear. This CDR3 is 13 amino acids long. V lost 6 bases to trimming and J lost 3 bases, with 11 bases between them. Germline V gene lookup returns CDR1 MDHEN and CDR2 SYDVKM. The CDR3 region has the DNA TGTGCCAGCAGCAACCTGGGGTACACTGAAGCTTTCTTT. It yields the protein CASSNLGYTEAFF. The full variable domain, rest sourced from reference TRBV28 and TRBJ1-1, is DVKVTQSSRYLVKRTGEKVFLECVQDMDHENMFWYRQDPGLGLRLIYFSYDVKMKEKGDIPEGYSVSREKKERFSLILESASTNQTSMYLCASSNLGYTEAFFGQGTRLTVV.

The V gene is TRBV4-1, the J gene TRBJ2-7; 7 nucleotides align to TRBD1. V gave up 1 base and J gave up 3 bases; unmatched junction bases: 9. Germline CDR1 MGHRA, CDR2 YSYEKL. The CDR3 consists of 16 residues. CDR3: CASSQVAGTEIYEQYF. The CDR3 DNA reads TGCGCCAGCAGCCAAGTCGCCGGGACAGAGATCTACGAGCAGTACTTC.